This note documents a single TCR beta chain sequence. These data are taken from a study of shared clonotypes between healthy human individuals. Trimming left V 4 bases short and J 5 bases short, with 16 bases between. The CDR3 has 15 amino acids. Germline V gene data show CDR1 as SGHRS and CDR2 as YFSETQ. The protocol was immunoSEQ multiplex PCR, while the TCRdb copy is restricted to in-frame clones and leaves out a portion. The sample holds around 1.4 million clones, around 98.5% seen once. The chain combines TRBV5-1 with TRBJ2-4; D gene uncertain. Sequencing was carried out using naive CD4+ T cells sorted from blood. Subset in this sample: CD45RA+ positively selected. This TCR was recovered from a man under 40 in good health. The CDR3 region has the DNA TGCGCCAGCAGCCTTCCCGACACCCAGGAAAACATTCAGTACTTC. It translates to CASSLPDTQENIQYF.